This section outlines one T cell receptor (beta chain) sequence together with its context. This sample was taken from a study of blood T cell repertoires in COVID-19. Study in general: Acute and convalescent COVID-19 specimens originated in the United States, Italy and Spain. The analysed material was cDNA or gDNA that came from T cells, B-cell-depleted T cells, or PBMCs.

In the source study's methods: For nucleated cells, counts were estimated from reference gene primer amplification. The table came from immunoSEQ multiplex PCR; TCRdb's copy has only in-frame clones and leaves some out. V and J calls and clone size are copied from that table; D and trimming were computed from the DNA. The table shows 470,000 or so clones, with 85% to 90% occurring only once. Losses at the gene ends were 4 bases for V and 2 bases for J; bases not matched to a gene: 11. Germline CDR1 and CDR2: LGHDT and YNNKEL (reference sequence). This CDR3 has 18 amino acids. The source of this sequence is a woman aged 25 to 39 with acute or convalescent COVID-19. This chain links TRBV3-1 (or the pseudogene TRBV3-2) with TRBJ2-2, with 9 bases matching TRBD1. Material: peripheral blood. CDR3 amino acids: CASSRPGTGIGNTGELFF. The CDR3 region has the DNA TGTGCCAGCAGCCGTCCCGGGACAGGGATTGGTAACACCGGGGAGCTGTTTTTT.